This is a list of T cell receptor beta chains from one sample in a study of T cells in Graves' hyperthyroidism and ophthalmopathy. Via MiXCR, TCRdb re-called the multiplex PCR reads, giving one row per CDR3 protein. The sample lists about 700,000 distinct CDR3 sequences, approximately 14% occurring once. The source material was blood. These receptors were collected from a woman younger than 35 with Graves' hyperthyroidism. The CDR3 runs from the conserved cysteine through the conserved F or W. D genes are given only for firm matches. Clone size is not always given. Where it is, it says once, few, many or a class for expanded clones.

J | size | V | D | CDR3 | DNA
TRBJ2-1 | . | TRBV6-2/TRBV6-3 | TRBD1 | CASSRQGASGEQFF | TGTGCCAGCTCTCGACAGGGAGCCTCGGGTGAGCAGTTCTTC
TRBJ2-7 | many | TRBV4-3 | . | CASSQFRDIAYEQYF | TGCGCCAGCAGCCAATTCCGGGACATAGCCTACGAGCAGTACTTC
TRBJ2-5 | many | TRBV12-3/TRBV12-4 | . | CASSLAGTYQETQYF | TGTGCCAGCAGTTTAGCGGGAACGTACCAAGAGACCCAGTACTTC
TRBJ1-5 | . | TRBV19 | TRBD1 | CASSARTGINQPQHF | TGTGCCAGTAGTGCCCGGACAGGGATCAATCAGCCCCAGCATTTT
TRBJ2-1 | . | TRBV6-5 | . | CASSYLAGPSYNEQFF | TGTGCCAGCAGTTACTTGGCGGGCCCGTCCTACAATGAGCAGTTCTTC
TRBJ2-3 | few | TRBV20-1 | TRBD2 | CSVVSYSGKVFGTDTQYF | TGCAGTGTCGTTTCGTACAGCGGGAAGGTTTTTGGCACAGATACGCAGTATTTT
TRBJ2-7 | . | TRBV10-3 | . | CAISESRDYEQYF | TGTGCCATCAGTGAGTCCAGGGACTACGAGCAGTACTTC
TRBJ2-1 | many | TRBV6-1 | . | CASNTRRVGEQFF | TGTGCCAGCAACACTCGTAGGGTAGGTGAGCAGTTCTTC
TRBJ2-7 | many | TRBV7-8 | . | CASSLGRARDNSYEQYF | TGTGCCAGCAGCTTAGGAAGGGCCCGGGACAACTCCTACGAGCAGTACTTC
TRBJ2-3 | few | TRBV30 | TRBD2 | CAWGRPGGVTDTQYF | TGTGCCTGGGGCCGGCCGGGGGGGGTCACAGATACGCAGTATTTT
TRBJ2-1 | many | TRBV6-2/TRBV6-3 | TRBD2 | CASSTGTSGRRYNEQFF | TGTGCCAGCAGTACAGGGACTAGCGGGAGACGCTACAATGAGCAGTTCTTC
TRBJ2-1 | few | TRBV20-1 | TRBD2 | CSARLAPGLAASSYNEQFF | TGCAGTGCTAGACTGGCCCCGGGACTAGCGGCGAGCTCCTACAATGAGCAGTTCTTC
TRBJ2-5 | many | TRBV20-1 | TRBD1 | CSARDGQGSETQYF | TGCAGTGCTAGAGATGGACAGGGCAGCGAGACCCAGTACTTC
TRBJ2-7 | few | TRBV5-1 | . | CASSLEGAQYF | TGCGCCAGCAGCTTGGAAGGGGCGCAGTACTTC
TRBJ2-2 | few | TRBV18 | TRBD1 | CASSPLGQGGIGELFF | TGTGCCAGCTCACCACTTGGACAGGGGGGCATCGGGGAGCTGTTTTTT
TRBJ1-2 | . | TRBV4-1 | . | CASSQDPAAPPRTF | TGCGCCAGCAGCCAAGATCCGGCGGCTCCACCCAGGACCTTC
TRBJ2-7 | few | TRBV9 | TRBD2 | CASSERGDVHEQYF | TGTGCCAGCAGCGAGCGGGGGGACGTCCACGAGCAGTACTTC
TRBJ2-3 | . | TRBV7-3 | . | CASSPYNTDTQYF | TGTGCCAGCAGTCCGTACAACACAGATACGCAGTATTTT
TRBJ2-3 | few | TRBV4-2 | TRBD2 | CASSRGTSGSRSTDTQYF | TGTGCCAGCAGTAGGGGAACTAGCGGCTCTAGGAGCACAGATACGCAGTATTTT
TRBJ2-3 | many | TRBV12-3/TRBV12-4 | TRBD1 | CASSPQGNTQYF | TGTGCCAGCAGTCCACAGGGGAATACGCAGTATTTT
TRBJ1-1 | many | TRBV5-1 | TRBD1 | CASSLDRGRMNTEAFF | TGCGCCAGCAGCCTTGACAGGGGGCGTATGAACACTGAAGCTTTCTTT
TRBJ2-1 | many | TRBV3-1 | TRBD2 | CASSRLAGGVNEQFF | TGTGCCAGCAGTCGACTAGCGGGAGGGGTCAATGAGCAGTTCTTC
TRBJ2-5 | . | TRBV7-2 | TRBD2 | CASSVGGGLQETQYF | TGTGCCAGCAGCGTCGGGGGGGGTCTACAAGAGACCCAGTACTTC
TRBJ2-1 | many | TRBV20-1 | TRBD2 | CSEGREGINEQFF | TGCAGTGAAGGGCGGGAGGGGATCAATGAGCAGTTCTTC
TRBJ1-2 | few | TRBV24-1 | . | CATSDSARDQAYGYTF | TGTGCCACCAGTGACTCGGCGAGAGACCAGGCCTATGGCTACACCTTC
TRBJ2-7 | many | TRBV2 | TRBD1 | CASSEEGGRYEQYF | TGTGCCAGCAGTGAAGAAGGGGGCAGGTACGAGCAGTACTTC
TRBJ2-7 | . | TRBV25-1 | . | CASSDRVLGEQYF | TGTGCCAGCAGTGACAGGGTGCTTGGGGAGCAGTACTTC
TRBJ2-5 | few | TRBV4-3 | . | CASSQDLDFQETQYF | TGCGCCAGCAGCCAAGATCTGGACTTCCAAGAGACCCAGTACTTC
TRBJ1-2 | . | TRBV3-1 | . | CASSQEELGDGYTF | TGTGCCAGCAGCCAAGAGGAATTGGGGGACGGCTACACCTTC
TRBJ2-2 | few | TRBV27 | . | CASTPLPSSPGELFF | TGTGCCAGCACCCCATTGCCTAGCAGCCCCGGGGAGCTGTTTTTT
TRBJ1-1 | . | TRBV4-1 | . | CASSQIEGRANTEAFF | TGCGCCAGCAGCCAAATTGAAGGCAGAGCGAACACTGAAGCTTTCTTT
TRBJ2-4 | . | TRBV4-1 | . | CASSNQNIQYF | TGCGCCAGCAGCAACCAAAACATTCAGTACTTC
TRBJ2-5 | . | TRBV4-1 | TRBD2 | CASSQSGTSGIQETQYF | TGCGCCAGCAGCCAATCCGGGACTAGCGGGATTCAAGAGACCCAGTACTTC
TRBJ1-5 | many | TRBV20-1 | . | CSAGDRYHQPQHF | TGCAGTGCGGGAGACAGATACCATCAGCCCCAGCATTTT
TRBJ2-5 | . | TRBV28 | . | CASSFRVGETQYF | TGTGCCAGCAGTTTCAGGGTGGGGGAGACCCAGTACTTC
TRBJ1-1 | few | TRBV29-1 | . | CSVVGGWEGTEAFF | TGCAGCGTTGTGGGGGGCTGGGAAGGCACTGAAGCTTTCTTT
TRBJ2-4 | . | TRBV9 | TRBD1 | CASSVEAGTANIQYF | TGTGCCAGCAGCGTAGAGGCAGGGACAGCAAACATTCAGTACTTC
TRBJ2-3 | many | TRBV12-3/TRBV12-4 | TRBD2 | CASSSLLAGVVDTQYF | TGTGCCAGCAGTTCCCTTCTAGCGGGAGTGGTAGATACGCAGTATTTT
TRBJ2-5 | . | TRBV20-1 | TRBD1 | CSANRQGDYRETQYF | TGCAGTGCCAACAGACAGGGGGATTACCGAGAGACCCAGTACTTC
TRBJ1-2 | . | TRBV3-1 | . | CASSHLSRVDGYTF | TGTGCCAGCAGCCACCTAAGCAGGGTAGACGGCTACACCTTC
TRBJ2-1 | many | TRBV15 | TRBD2 | CATSTIAGEEQFF | TGTGCCACCAGCACCATAGCGGGAGAAGAGCAGTTCTTC
TRBJ2-1 | . | TRBV7-9 | TRBD2 | CASSHRLAGVPYNEQFF | TGTGCCAGCAGCCACAGACTAGCGGGAGTCCCCTACAATGAGCAGTTCTTC
TRBJ1-1 | many | TRBV11-2 | . | CASSLPLQKTLNTEAFF | TGTGCCAGCAGCTTACCCCTGCAGAAGACTTTGAACACTGAAGCTTTCTTT
TRBJ1-5 | . | TRBV12-3/TRBV12-4 | . | CASSLREYSNQPQHF | TGTGCCAGCAGTTTACGAGAATATAGCAATCAGCCCCAGCATTTT
TRBJ2-7 | few | TRBV29-1 | . | CSAGPGQDYEQYF | TGCAGCGCCGGCCCCGGACAAGATTACGAGCAGTACTTC
TRBJ1-4 | . | TRBV28 | . | CASSFSGAGNEKLFF | TGTGCCAGCAGTTTTTCGGGGGCCGGTAATGAAAAACTGTTTTTT
TRBJ2-7 | . | TRBV12-3/TRBV12-4 | TRBD2 | CAGSLGGRVAYEQYF | TGTGCCGGCAGTTTAGGCGGGAGGGTAGCCTACGAGCAGTACTTC
TRBJ1-2 | many | TRBV30 | . | CAWGVGPYGYTF | TGTGCCTGGGGTGTGGGACCGTATGGCTACACCTTC
TRBJ2-5 | many | TRBV7-9 | TRBD1 | CASSSTQGAVKTQYF | TGTGCCAGCAGCTCAACACAGGGGGCGGTGAAGACCCAGTACTTC
TRBJ2-7 | few | TRBV12-3/TRBV12-4 | . | CASSPWAVLGEQYF | TGTGCCAGCAGTCCATGGGCCGTTCTGGGCGAGCAGTACTTC
TRBJ2-7 | many | TRBV10-3 | TRBD1 | CAISDPTGIYEQYF | TGTGCCATCAGTGACCCGACAGGGATATACGAGCAGTACTTC
TRBJ2-3 | many | TRBV4-1 | . | CASSHPPFVGAADTQYF | TGCGCCAGCAGCCATCCCCCATTCGTGGGGGCGGCAGATACGCAGTATTTT
TRBJ2-7 | many | TRBV20-1 | . | CSARDVGQIKRVGYEQYF | TGCAGTGCTAGAGATGTGGGTCAGATCAAGCGGGTCGGCTACGAGCAGTACTTC
TRBJ2-1 | many | TRBV7-9 | TRBD1 | CASSPNYRDSTYNEQFF | TGTGCCAGCAGCCCTAATTACCGGGACAGTACCTACAATGAGCAGTTCTTC
TRBJ1-1 | many | TRBV6-1 | . | CASSKDGEAFF | TGTGCCAGCAGTAAGGACGGTGAAGCTTTCTTT
TRBJ2-7 | many | TRBV6-1 | . | CASRQISYEQYF | TGTGCCAGCAGGCAGATCTCCTACGAGCAGTACTTC
TRBJ1-1 | many | TRBV15 | . | CATSFQGTEAFF | TGTGCCACCAGCTTCCAGGGCACTGAAGCTTTCTTT
TRBJ1-5 | many | TRBV27 | . | CASRAGVGNQPQHF | TGTGCCAGCAGGGCAGGGGTTGGCAATCAGCCCCAGCATTTT
TRBJ2-6 | few | TRBV24-1 | . | CATSDSGAPVGGANVLTF | TGTGCCACCAGTGATTCCGGGGCCCCTGTCGGAGGGGCCAACGTCCTGACTTTC